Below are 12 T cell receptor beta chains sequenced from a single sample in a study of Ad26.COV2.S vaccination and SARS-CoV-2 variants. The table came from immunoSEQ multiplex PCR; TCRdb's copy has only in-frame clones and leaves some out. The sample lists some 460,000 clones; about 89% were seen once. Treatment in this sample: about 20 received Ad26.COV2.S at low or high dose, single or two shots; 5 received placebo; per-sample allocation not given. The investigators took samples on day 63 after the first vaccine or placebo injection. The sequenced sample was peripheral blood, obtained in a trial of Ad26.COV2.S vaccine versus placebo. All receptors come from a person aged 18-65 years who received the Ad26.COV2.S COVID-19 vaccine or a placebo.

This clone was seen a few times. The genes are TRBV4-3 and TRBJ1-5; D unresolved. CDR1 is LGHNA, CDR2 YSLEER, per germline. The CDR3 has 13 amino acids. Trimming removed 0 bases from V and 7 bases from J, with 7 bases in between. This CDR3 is CASSQDRRQPQHF. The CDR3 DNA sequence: TGCGCCAGCAGCCAAGATAGGCGGCAGCCCCAGCATTTT.

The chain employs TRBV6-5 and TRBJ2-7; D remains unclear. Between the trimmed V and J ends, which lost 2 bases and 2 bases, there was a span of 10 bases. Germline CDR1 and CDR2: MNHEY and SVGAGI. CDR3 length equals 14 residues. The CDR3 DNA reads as TGTGCCAGCAGTTACAGTATAGGAGCCTACGAGCAGTACTTC. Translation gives CASSYSIGAYEQYF.

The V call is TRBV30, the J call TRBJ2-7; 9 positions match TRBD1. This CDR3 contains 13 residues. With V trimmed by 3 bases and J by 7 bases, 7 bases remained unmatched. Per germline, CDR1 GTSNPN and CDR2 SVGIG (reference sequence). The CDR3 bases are TGTGCCTGGAGAAGGGACAGGGCGCGGGAGCAGTACTTC. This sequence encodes CAWRRDRAREQYF.

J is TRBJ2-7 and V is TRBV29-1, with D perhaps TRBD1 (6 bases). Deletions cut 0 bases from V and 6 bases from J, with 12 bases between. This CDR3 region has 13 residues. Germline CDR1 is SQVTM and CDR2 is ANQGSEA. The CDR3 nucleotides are TGCAGCGTTGAAGATTCAGGGGTTCCCGAGCAGTACTTC. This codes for CSVEDSGVPEQYF.

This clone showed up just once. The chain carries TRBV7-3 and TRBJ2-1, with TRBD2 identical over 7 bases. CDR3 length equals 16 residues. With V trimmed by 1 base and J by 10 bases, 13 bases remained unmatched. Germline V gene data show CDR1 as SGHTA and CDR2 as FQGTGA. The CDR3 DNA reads TGTGCCAGCAGCTTAATCGCGGGACTACCTAGTGAGGAGCAGTTCTTC. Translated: CASSLIAGLPSEEQFF.

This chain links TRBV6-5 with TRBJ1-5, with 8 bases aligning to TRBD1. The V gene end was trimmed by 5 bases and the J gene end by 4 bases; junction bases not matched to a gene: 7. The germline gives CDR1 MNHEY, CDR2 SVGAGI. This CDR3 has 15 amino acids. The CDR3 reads CASSPWTGFNQPQHF. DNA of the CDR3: TGTGCCAGCAGTCCCTGGACAGGGTTTAATCAGCCCCAGCATTTT.

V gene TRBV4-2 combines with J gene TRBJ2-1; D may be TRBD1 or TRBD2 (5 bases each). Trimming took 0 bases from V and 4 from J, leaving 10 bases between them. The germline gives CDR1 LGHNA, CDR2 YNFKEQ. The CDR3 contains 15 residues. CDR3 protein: CASSQEEGPYNEQFF. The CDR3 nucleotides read TGTGCCAGCAGCCAAGAAGAGGGGCCGTACAATGAGCAGTTCTTC.

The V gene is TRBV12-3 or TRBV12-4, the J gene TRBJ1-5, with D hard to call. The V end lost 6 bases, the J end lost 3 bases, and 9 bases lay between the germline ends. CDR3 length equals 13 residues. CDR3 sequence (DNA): TGTGCCAGCAGAAGTGACGACAATCAGCCCCAGCATTTT. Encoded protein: CASRSDDNQPQHF.

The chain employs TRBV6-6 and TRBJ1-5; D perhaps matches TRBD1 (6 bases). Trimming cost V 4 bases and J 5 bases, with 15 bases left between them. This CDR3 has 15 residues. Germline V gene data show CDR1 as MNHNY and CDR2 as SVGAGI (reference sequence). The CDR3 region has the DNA TGTGCCAGCAGTTGGGGGGGAGGGGGTGATCAGCCCCAGCATTTT. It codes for CASSWGGGGDQPQHF.

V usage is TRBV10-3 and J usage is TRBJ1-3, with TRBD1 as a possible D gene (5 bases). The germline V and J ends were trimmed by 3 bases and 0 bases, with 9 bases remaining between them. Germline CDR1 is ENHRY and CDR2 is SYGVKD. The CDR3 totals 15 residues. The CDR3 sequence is CAISDKGISGNTIYF. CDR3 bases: TGTGCCATCAGTGATAAGGGGATCTCTGGAAACACCATATATTTT.

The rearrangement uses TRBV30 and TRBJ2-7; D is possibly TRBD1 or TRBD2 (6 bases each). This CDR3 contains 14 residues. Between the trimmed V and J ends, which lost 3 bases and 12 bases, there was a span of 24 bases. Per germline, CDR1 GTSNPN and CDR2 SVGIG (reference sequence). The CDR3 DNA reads TGTGCCTGGAGCGTGTCTGGGGGGCCCACACTGGGGTACTTC. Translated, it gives CAWSVSGGPTLGYF.

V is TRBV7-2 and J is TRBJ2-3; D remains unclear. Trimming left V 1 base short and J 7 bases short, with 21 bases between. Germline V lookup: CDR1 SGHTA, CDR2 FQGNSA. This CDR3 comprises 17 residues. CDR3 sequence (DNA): TGTGCCAGCAGCTTAGTCGATAAGGCGTTCACCCCTAATACGCAGTATTTT. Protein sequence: CASSLVDKAFTPNTQYF.